This T cell receptor (beta chain) came from a study of identical twins. Regarding the study as a whole: Zero-insertion analyses might be partly confounded by invariant T cells like MAIT and iNKT. A lower insertion count was a feature of abundant cord blood beta clonotypes, with no such feature in memory repertoires.

This clonotype was detected only a few times. What it recognizes is unknown. Trimming took off 6 bases at V and 3 bases at J, with 12 bases between the two ends. This CDR3 region has 13 residues. Germline CDR1 and CDR2: LGHDT and YNNKEL (reference sequence). TCRdb independently ran MiXCR on the 5' RACE reads; one entry per CDR3 protein. Counted here are hundreds of thousands of distinct CDR3 sequences, roughly 8% occurring once; the ten biggest clones make up more than 0.75%. The same data also went into a second study, on yellow fever vaccine responses in identical twins.

Material for sequencing was PBMCs. The TCR originated in a woman aged 18-29 years in good health. The V gene is TRBV3-1, the J gene TRBJ2-7; D is uncertain. Here the CDR3 DNA reads TGTGCCAGCAGGGTAGGGCAGAGCTACGAGCAGTACTTC. It is translated as CASRVGQSYEQYF.